The 15 T cell receptor beta chains presented below share a single source sample, sequenced in a study of early T cells in non-severe SARS-CoV-2 infection (dated by TCRdb to the early 2020s). Library method: 5' RACE. Sequencing used a NextSeq 500. In TCRdb, the public reads were trimmed at Q25 with fastp and aligned with MiXCR, with productive beta chains retained. Identical CDR3 protein sequences are pooled into one entry, listed with their most common genes and DNA. The table for this sample lists some 32,000 distinct CDR3 sequences; 6.6% of them were counted only once. In total, the top ten clones hold about a third of the sample. The sequenced sample consisted of whole blood. Source of these receptors: an adult who was a healthcare worker with PCR-confirmed SARS-CoV-2 infection or an uninfected control (not recorded which).

This clonotype was observed at least ten times. The J gene is TRBJ2-7, the V gene TRBV5-5; perhaps D is TRBD1 or TRBD2 (7 bases each). This CDR3 region has 17 residues. V dropped 0 bases and J dropped 4 bases, with 20 bases sitting between them. Germline assignment: CDR1 SGHKS and CDR2 YYEKEE (reference sequence). The CDR3 reads CASSLDPGTAGFYEQYF. CDR3 DNA sequence: TGTGCCAGCAGCTTGGACCCCGGGACAGCGGGATTTTACGAGCAGTACTTC. The full variable domain, rest sourced from reference TRBV5-5 and TRBJ2-7, is DAGVTQSPTHLIKTRGQQVTLRCSPISGHKSVSWYQQVLGQGPQFIFQYYEKEERGRGNFPDRFSARQFPNYSSELNVNALLLGDSALYLCASSLDPGTAGFYEQYFGPGTRLTVT.

This clonotype was seen ten or more times. The CDR3 spells CASSLSGGSSYNEQFF. The CDR3 DNA reads as TGTGCCAGCAGCTTAAGTGGGGGAAGCTCCTACAATGAGCAGTTCTTC. The chain recombines TRBV7-3 with TRBJ2-1, with D perhaps given as TRBD1 or TRBD2 (5 bases each). This CDR3 is built from 16 residues. The germline V and J ends were trimmed by 1 base and 0 bases, with 10 bases remaining between them. The germline V gene has CDR1 SGHTA and CDR2 FQGTGA.

At least ten counts were recorded for this clonotype. The chain is built from TRBV6-5 and TRBJ2-3, with a possible D match to TRBD2 (5 bases). V was cut by 5 bases and J by 8 bases, with 14 bases left in between. The CDR3 loop spans 13 amino acids. The germline gives CDR1 MNHEY, CDR2 SVGAGI. CDR3 DNA: TGTGCCAGCAGTGGACCGGGAATGGGTACGCAGTATTTT. Translating gives CASSGPGMGTQYF.

This clonotype was recorded many times. The germline gene is not matched at one end of the junction; a read error may be the cause. The chain links TRBV5-1 to TRBJ2-7; tentative D call: TRBD2 (6 bases). Germline V gives CDR1 SGHRS, CDR2 YFSETQ. The CDR3 loop spans 14 amino acids. The CDR3 DNA reads as TGCGCCAGCAGGTTGGGACTCCCCTCGAACGAGCAGTACTTC. Protein: CASRLGLPSNEQYF. The variable domain in full, completed from reference TRBV5-1 and TRBJ2-7, reads KAGVTQTPRYLIKTRGQQVTLSCSPISGHRSVSWYQQTPGQGLQFLFEYFSETQRNKGNFPGRFSGRQFSNSRSEMNVSTLELGDSALYLCASRLGLPSNEQYFGPGTRLTVT.

This clonotype occurred many times. CDR3 nucleotides: TGCGCCAGCAGCCTTGGGCTGTATGGCTACACCTTC. Translation gives CASSLGLYGYTF. The genes are TRBV5-1 and TRBJ1-2; D remains ambiguous. Germline lookup yields CDR1 SGHRS and CDR2 YFSETQ. Trimming stripped 4 bases from V and 5 bases from J, with 9 bases between. The length of the CDR3 is 12 residues.

This clonotype was seen at least ten times. V gene TRBV20-1 combines with J gene TRBJ1-2, with a weak D call TRBD1 (6 bases). The CDR3 covers 14 residues. The germline V and J ends were trimmed by 2 bases and 3 bases, with 13 bases remaining between them. CDR1 DFQATT and CDR2 SNEGSKA come from the germline V gene (reference sequence). The CDR3 is CSARPTGSDYGYTF. CDR3 DNA: TGCAGTGCTAGACCTACAGGGTCGGACTATGGCTACACCTTC.

The chain employs TRBV28 and TRBJ2-7; 7 bases are shared with TRBD2. Per the germline V gene, CDR1 is MDHEN and CDR2 is SYDVKM. CDR3 length: 12 amino acids. With V trimmed by 3 bases and J by 9 bases, 5 bases remained unmatched. CDR3 sequence reads: CASSFGTTVQYF. CDR3 DNA sequence: TGTGCCAGCAGTTTTGGGACTACCGTGCAGTACTTC.

In its sample, this clonotype was seen many times. This chain joins TRBV9 and TRBJ2-1, with D perhaps TRBD2 (5 bases). Between the trimmed V and J ends, which lost 1 base and 2 bases, there was a span of 10 bases. This CDR3 contains 15 residues. CDR1 is SGDLS and CDR2 is YYNGEE in the germline V gene. The CDR3 loop reads CASSVKGSAYNEQFF. CDR3 nucleotides: TGTGCCAGCAGCGTAAAAGGGAGCGCCTACAATGAGCAGTTCTTC.

This clonotype was observed many times. The chain joins TRBV7-9 to TRBJ2-7; 9 positions match TRBD1. This CDR3 contains 14 residues. With 6 bases clipped from V and 2 bases from J, the junction kept 5 bases outside the gene matches. Germline V gives CDR1 SEHNR, CDR2 FQNEAQ (reference sequence). The CDR3 region is CASSSGQGPYEQYF. CDR3 nucleotide sequence: TGTGCCAGCAGTTCGGGACAGGGCCCCTACGAGCAGTACTTC.

This clonotype was seen at least ten times. The chain combines TRBV12-3 or TRBV12-4 with TRBJ1-1, with D unresolved. The CDR3 is 12 amino acids. V was clipped by 7 bases and J by 4 bases, with 10 bases between them. CDR3 nucleotides: TGTGCCAGCAACTACCGATCCACTGAAGCTTTCTTT. Amino acids: CASNYRSTEAFF.

At least ten counts were recorded for this clonotype. The junction departs from germline at one end; a sequencing error may be responsible. The chain recombines TRBV7-7 with TRBJ2-5, with D uncertain. The germline CDR1 and CDR2 sequences are SSHAT and FNYEAQ (reference sequence). This CDR3 has 15 residues. CDR3 DNA: TGTGCTAGCAGCTTTTCCCCCCTTGGGCAAGAGACCCAGTACTTC. As protein: CASSFSPLGQETQYF.

The V call is TRBV13, the J call TRBJ2-2; no reliable D call. Germline assignment: CDR1 PRHDT and CDR2 FYEKMQ (reference sequence). The CDR3 is 13 residues long. The V end lost 6 bases, the J end lost 1 base, and 6 bases lay between the germline ends. The CDR3 sequence: CASRPGNTGELFF. DNA for the CDR3: TGTGCCAGCAGACCAGGGAACACCGGGGAGCTGTTTTTT.

In this sample, this clonotype turned up many times. The CDR3 region has the DNA TGTGCCTGGAGTGCTACAGAGAACACTGAAGCTTTCTTT. Its translation: CAWSATENTEAFF. This chain joins TRBV30 and TRBJ1-1; D remains ambiguous. The CDR3 extends over 13 amino acids. The germline gives CDR1 GTSNPN, CDR2 SVGIG (reference sequence). Trimming took 1 base from V and 1 from J, leaving 7 bases between them.

For the CDR3, the DNA is TGCAGCGTAGCGGGGACTGAGGCAGATACGCAGTATTTT. Translated, it gives CSVAGTEADTQYF. The chain recombines TRBV29-1 with TRBJ2-3; 7 bases map to TRBD2. Germline assignment: CDR1 SQVTM and CDR2 ANQGSEA. The V and J ends lost 6 bases and 4 bases, in that order; junction bases with no gene match: 7. The CDR3 contains 13 residues.

This clonotype has a handful of counts. The chain recombines TRBV5-4 with TRBJ2-2; D not certain. CDR1 and CDR2 (germline): SGHNT, YYREEE (reference sequence). There are 13 residues in the CDR3. The V gene lost 0 bases and the J gene lost 5 bases, with 5 bases spanning the gap. The CDR3 region has the DNA TGTGCCAGCAGCTTGGCCGGGACCGGGGAGCTGTTTTTT. This gives the protein CASSLAGTGELFF.